These 25 T cell receptor beta chains were sequenced from one sample in a study of blood T cell repertoires in COVID-19. TCRdb's table, derived via immunoSEQ multiplex PCR, lists solely in-frame clones and lacks some. The data show 250,000 to 300,000 clones, with approximately 85% seen just once and approximately 11% held by the top ten. Material: peripheral blood. The origin of the receptors is a woman in her seventies with acute or convalescent COVID-19.

The J gene is TRBJ2-7, the V gene TRBV5-1; 8 nucleotides agree with TRBD1. From germline, CDR1 is SGHRS and CDR2 YFSETQ. The CDR3 is made up of 15 amino acids. The V segment lost 4 bases and the J segment 4 bases; nucleotides outside the gene matches: 10. CDR3 protein: CASSEDPGGAYEQYF. DNA of the CDR3: TGCGCCAGCAGCGAGGACCCAGGGGGCGCATACGAGCAGTACTTC.

The V and J genes are TRBV27 and TRBJ2-2, with 8 bases identical to TRBD1. With V trimmed by 10 bases and J by 3 bases, 7 bases remained unmatched. The CDR3 is 14 residues long. CDR1 and CDR2 (germline): MNHEY, SMNVEV (reference sequence). The CDR3 DNA follows: TGTGCCACCAGGACAGGGTGGGACACCGGGGAGCTGTTTTTT. It is translated as CATRTGWDTGELFF.

The J gene is TRBJ2-7, the V gene TRBV6-5, with 8 positions matching TRBD2. CDR3 length equals 15 residues. CDR1 and CDR2 from the germline V gene are MNHEY and SVGAGI. The V and J ends lost 4 bases and 1 base, in that order; junction bases with no gene match: 6. The CDR3 nucleotides are TGTGCCAGCAGTTCATACGGGGGGGTATCCTACGAGCAGTACTTC. As protein: CASSSYGGVSYEQYF.

This clone was seen just once. The V and J genes are TRBV4-1 and TRBJ1-2; D is undetermined. Per germline, CDR1 MGHRA and CDR2 YSYEKL. The CDR3 length is 14 residues. Trimming removed 4 bases from V and 4 bases from J, with 13 bases in between. The chain's CDR3 is CASSLHPTTYGYTF. CDR3 in DNA: TGCGCCAGCAGCCTACACCCCACCACCTATGGCTACACCTTC.

This chain connects TRBV9 to TRBJ2-1; 8 bases line up with TRBD1. V lost 4 bases to trimming and J lost 2 bases; unmatched junction nucleotides: 2. Germline CDR1 SGDLS, CDR2 YYNGEE. The CDR3 runs to 14 residues. The CDR3 here is CASSPTGAYNEQFF. CDR3 nucleotides: TGTGCCAGCAGCCCGACAGGGGCCTACAATGAGCAGTTCTTC.

V gene TRBV7-6 combines with J gene TRBJ1-3, with D perhaps matching TRBD1 (5 bases). The CDR3 covers 16 residues. V shed 9 bases and J shed 4 bases, with 22 bases lying between them. Looked up from germline, CDR1 is SGHVS and CDR2 is FNYEAQ. CDR3 sequence reads: CASSQSRPGRGNTIYF. CDR3 DNA sequence: TGTGCCAGTTCACAAAGCCGGCCAGGGCGAGGAAACACCATATATTTT. The full variable domain, rest sourced from reference TRBV7-6 and TRBJ1-3, is GAGVSQSPRYKVTKRGQDVALRCDPISGHVSLYWYRQALGQGPEFLTYFNYEAQQDKSGLPNDRFSAERPEGSISTLTIQRTEQRDSAMYRCASSQSRPGRGNTIYFGEGSWLTVV.

The genes are TRBV5-1 and TRBJ1-2; D ambiguous. V lost 5 bases to trimming and J lost 6 bases, with 20 bases between them. The germline CDR1 and CDR2 sequences are SGHRS and YFSETQ. The CDR3 sequence is 15 residues long. CDR3: CASRILDGRSNGYTF. CDR3 nucleotide sequence: TGCGCCAGCAGAATATTGGACGGGAGATCCAATGGCTACACCTTC.

The rearrangement joins TRBV2 to TRBJ1-1; D ambiguous. The CDR3 has 15 residues. Trimming left V 0 bases short and J 4 bases short, with 12 bases between. Germline-derived CDR1 and CDR2 are SNHLY and FYNNEI. Here the CDR3 reads CASSEAPGWSTEAFF. CDR3 coding DNA: TGTGCCAGCAGTGAAGCGCCCGGGTGGAGCACTGAAGCTTTCTTT.

This clone was seen only a few times. V is TRBV6-1 and J is TRBJ2-6; the D is unclear. Germline-derived CDR1 and CDR2 are MNHNS and SASEGT. This CDR3 region has 16 residues. The V and J ends lost 3 bases and 4 bases respectively, with 13 bases between them. CDR3 nucleotides: TGTGCCAGCAGTGAGACTCGACCCTCCGGGGCCAACGTCCTGACTTTC. As protein: CASSETRPSGANVLTF.

The table lists this clone with a few counts. The chain employs TRBV9 and TRBJ1-1, with D maybe TRBD1 (6 bases). The CDR3 extends over 13 amino acids. Germline V lookup: CDR1 SGDLS, CDR2 YYNGEE. Trimming took off 2 bases at V and 7 bases at J, with 12 bases between the two ends. CDR3 sequence: CASSVSGQGEAFF. CDR3 bases: TGTGCCAGCAGCGTTTCGGGACAAGGTGAAGCTTTCTTT.

For this clone: Within the sample, other DNA sequences also encode this same CDR3. The V and J genes are TRBV2 and TRBJ2-1, with 7 bases that match TRBD2. V lost 4 bases, J lost 9 bases, and 3 bases stayed unmatched. The germline V gene encodes CDR1 SNHLY and CDR2 FYNNEI. CDR3 length: 12 amino acids. The CDR3 reads CASSGTGGEQFF. CDR3 coding DNA: TGTGCCAGCAGTGGGACGGGGGGTGAGCAGTTCTTC. Full variable domain (missing parts from reference TRBV2 and TRBJ2-1): EPEVTQTPSHQVTQMGQEVILRCVPISNHLYFYWYRQILGQKVEFLVSFYNNEISEKSEIFDDQFSVERPDGSNFTLKIRSTKLEDSAMYFCASSGTGGEQFFGPGTRLTVL.

The rearrangement links TRBV14 to TRBJ1-4; maybe TRBD1 (6 bases). The CDR3 contains 14 residues. The germline gives CDR1 SGHDN, CDR2 FVKESK. V was trimmed by 5 bases and J by 7 bases, leaving 14 bases between them. CDR3 in amino acids: CASSGGGAGEKLFF. CDR3 in DNA: TGTGCCAGCAGCGGTGGGGGCGCGGGTGAAAAACTGTTTTTT.

V and J are TRBV5-1 and TRBJ1-1, with 7 bases identical to TRBD1. Germline V gene data show CDR1 as SGHRS and CDR2 as YFSETQ. The length of the CDR3 is 14 residues. J was trimmed by 4 bases and V by 4 bases; bases with no gene match: 7. This CDR3 reads CASSGGQVSTEAFF. The CDR3 DNA is TGCGCCAGCAGCGGTGGACAGGTCAGCACTGAAGCTTTCTTT.

The chain combines TRBV19 with TRBJ2-5; 8 bases agree with TRBD2. The V gene's germline CDR1 is LNHDA and CDR2 SQIVND (reference sequence). The CDR3 contains 14 residues. Losses at the gene ends were 3 bases for V and 5 bases for J; bases not matched to a gene: 5. The CDR3 protein is CASSIGAGVETQYF. For the CDR3, the DNA is TGTGCCAGTAGTATTGGAGCGGGGGTGGAGACCCAGTACTTC.

This clone was recorded once. V usage is TRBV2 and J usage is TRBJ2-5, with 9 bases that match TRBD2. V dropped 4 bases and J dropped 14; count of bases not matched to a gene: 11. The CDR3 runs 13 residues. Germline V gene data show CDR1 as SNHLY and CDR2 as FYNNEI. The CDR3 DNA reads as TGTGCCAGCAGTGGACTAGCGGTCCGTATAGGATACTTC. Its protein product is CASSGLAVRIGYF.

The chain carries TRBV3-1 (or the pseudogene TRBV3-2) and TRBJ1-2, with 7 bases matching TRBD1. The V gene's germline CDR1 is LGHDT and CDR2 YNNKEL (reference sequence). V lost 4 bases to trimming and J lost 8 bases; unmatched junction nucleotides: 4. The CDR3 covers 12 residues. As DNA, the CDR3 is TGTGCCAGCAGCCCCACAGGGGAGGGCTACACCTTC. Protein sequence: CASSPTGEGYTF.

This chain joins TRBV5-1 and TRBJ2-1, with 13 bases aligning to TRBD2. CDR3 length: 16 amino acids. The V gene's germline CDR1 is SGHRS and CDR2 YFSETQ. Trimming at V came to 0 bases and at J to 6 bases, leaving 3 bases not matched to a gene. CDR3 in DNA: TGCGCCAGCAGCTTGGGGACTAGCGGGGGCATCAATGAGCAGTTCTTC. Translation: CASSLGTSGGINEQFF. Using reference TRBV5-1 and TRBJ2-1 for the parts outside the CDR3, the full variable domain is KAGVTQTPRYLIKTRGQQVTLSCSPISGHRSVSWYQQTPGQGLQFLFEYFSETQRNKGNFPGRFSGRQFSNSRSEMNVSTLELGDSALYLCASSLGTSGGINEQFFGPGTRLTVL.

The chain carries TRBV5-1 and TRBJ1-2, with 9 bases fitting TRBD1. Germline CDR1 SGHRS, CDR2 YFSETQ. The V and J ends lost 0 bases and 9 bases, in that order; junction bases with no gene match: 9. The CDR3 is 15 amino acids. Here the CDR3 reads CASSLAPDRGDSYTF. In DNA, the CDR3 is TGCGCCAGCAGCTTGGCCCCGGACAGGGGAGATAGCTACACCTTC.

The V call is TRBV2, the J call TRBJ2-1; 7 bases map to TRBD2. The CDR3 runs 14 residues. Germline lookup yields CDR1 SNHLY and CDR2 FYNNEI. V lost 4 bases to trimming and J lost 10 bases; unmatched junction nucleotides: 10. The CDR3 sequence is CASSAELGGLEQFF. The CDR3 DNA follows: TGTGCCAGCAGTGCCGAGCTTGGGGGACTAGAGCAGTTCTTC.

The V gene is TRBV12-3 or TRBV12-4, the J gene TRBJ2-7; 7 bases map to TRBD1. V trimming: 4 bases; J trimming: 0 bases; junction bases outside the gene matches: 0. This CDR3 region has 13 residues. CDR3 nucleotide sequence: TGTGCCAGCAGTTCAGGGGGCTCCTACGAGCAGTACTTC. Protein sequence: CASSSGGSYEQYF.

This rearrangement joins TRBV7-9 to TRBJ1-2; TRBD1 matches at 8 bases. The germline CDR1 and CDR2 sequences are SEHNR and FQNEAQ (reference sequence). Trimming cost V 6 bases and J 6 bases; bases outside gene matches: 9. The CDR3 length is 14 residues. This CDR3 reads CASSYRTGIDGYTF. In DNA, the CDR3 is TGTGCCAGCAGTTACCGGACAGGGATTGATGGCTACACCTTC.

V usage is TRBV19 and J usage is TRBJ1-2; D might be TRBD1 (5 bases). CDR1 is LNHDA and CDR2 is SQIVND in the germline V gene (reference sequence). The V gene lost 4 bases and the J gene lost 0 bases, with 12 bases spanning the gap. The CDR3 loop spans 15 amino acids. DNA for the CDR3: TGTGCCAGTAGTACACAGGCGCGAGCTAACTATGGCTACACCTTC. Protein sequence: CASSTQARANYGYTF.

The CDR3 loop is CASSLTSGGSNTQYF. CDR3 DNA sequence: TGTGCCAGCAGTCTAACTAGCGGGGGGTCCAATACGCAGTATTTT. This chain uses TRBV9 with TRBJ2-3; 12 nucleotides agree with TRBD2. This CDR3 is built from 15 residues. In germline, CDR1 is SGDLS, CDR2 YYNGEE. V shed 5 bases and J 7 bases; nucleotides not matched to a gene: 8.

This clone appeared once. The V call is TRBV5-4, the J call TRBJ1-1, with TRBD1 identical over 7 bases. V lost 3 bases to trimming and J lost 8 bases; unmatched junction nucleotides: 10. This CDR3 has 14 amino acids. CDR1 and CDR2 (germline): SGHNT, YYREEE (reference sequence). CDR3: CASSSHGPGGEAFF. CDR3 coding DNA: TGTGCCAGCAGCTCACATGGGCCAGGGGGAGAAGCTTTCTTT.

The chain links TRBV21-1 to TRBJ2-7; TRBD1 reflects the table's D call only, with no check against the DNA. TRBV21-1 counts as a pseudogene. The CDR3 totals 15 residues. CDR3 DNA: TGTGCCAGCAGCAAAACTGGGCAGCCTTCATACGAGCAGTACTTC. It encodes CASSKTGQPSYEQYF.